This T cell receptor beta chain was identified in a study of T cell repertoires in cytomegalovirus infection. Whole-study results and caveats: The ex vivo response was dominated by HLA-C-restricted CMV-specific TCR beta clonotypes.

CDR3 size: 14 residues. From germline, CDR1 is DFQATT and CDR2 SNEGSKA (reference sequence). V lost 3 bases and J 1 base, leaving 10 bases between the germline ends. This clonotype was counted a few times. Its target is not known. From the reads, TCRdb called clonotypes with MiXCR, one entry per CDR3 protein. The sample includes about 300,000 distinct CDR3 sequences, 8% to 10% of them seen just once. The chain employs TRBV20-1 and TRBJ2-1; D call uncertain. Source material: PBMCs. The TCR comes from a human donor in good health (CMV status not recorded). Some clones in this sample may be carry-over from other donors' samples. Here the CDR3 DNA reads TGCAGTGCTAGTAAACGTTCTTCCTACAATGAGCAGTTCTTC. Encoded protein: CSASKRSSYNEQFF.